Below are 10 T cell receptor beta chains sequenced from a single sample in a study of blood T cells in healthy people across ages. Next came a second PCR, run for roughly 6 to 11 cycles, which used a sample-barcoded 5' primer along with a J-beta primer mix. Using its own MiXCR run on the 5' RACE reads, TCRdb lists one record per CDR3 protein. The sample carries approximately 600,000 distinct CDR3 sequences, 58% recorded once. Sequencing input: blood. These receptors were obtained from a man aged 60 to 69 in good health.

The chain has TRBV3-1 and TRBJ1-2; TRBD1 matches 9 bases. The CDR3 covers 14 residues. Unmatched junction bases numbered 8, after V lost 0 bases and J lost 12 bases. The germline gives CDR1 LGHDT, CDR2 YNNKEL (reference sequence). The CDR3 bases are TGTGCCAGCAGCCAAGAGGGACAGGGCGGACGGAACACCTTC. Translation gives CASSQEGQGGRNTF.

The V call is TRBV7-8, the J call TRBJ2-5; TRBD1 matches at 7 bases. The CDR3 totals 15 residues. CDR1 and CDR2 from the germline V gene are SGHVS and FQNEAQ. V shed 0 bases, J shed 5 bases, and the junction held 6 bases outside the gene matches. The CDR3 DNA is TGTGCCAGCAGCTTAGCGACAGGGTCGGGGGAGACCCAGTACTTC. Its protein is CASSLATGSGETQYF. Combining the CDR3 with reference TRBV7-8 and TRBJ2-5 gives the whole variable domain GAGVSQSPRYKVAKRGQDVALRCDPISGHVSLFWYQQALGQGPEFLTYFQNEAQLDKSGLPSDRFFAERPEGSVSTLKIQRTQQEDSAVYLCASSLATGSGETQYFGPGTRLLVL.

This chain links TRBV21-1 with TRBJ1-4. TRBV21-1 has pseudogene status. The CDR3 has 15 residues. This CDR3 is CASSKAPATNEKLFF. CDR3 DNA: TGTGCCAGCAGCAAAGCTCCCGCAACTAATGAAAAACTGTTTTTT.

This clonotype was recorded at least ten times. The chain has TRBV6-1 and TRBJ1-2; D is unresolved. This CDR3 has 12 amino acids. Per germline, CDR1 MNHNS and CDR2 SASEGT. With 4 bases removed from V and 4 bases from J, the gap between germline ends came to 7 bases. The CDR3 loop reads CASSGSSYGYTF. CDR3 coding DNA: TGTGCCAGCAGTGGTAGTAGCTATGGCTACACCTTC.

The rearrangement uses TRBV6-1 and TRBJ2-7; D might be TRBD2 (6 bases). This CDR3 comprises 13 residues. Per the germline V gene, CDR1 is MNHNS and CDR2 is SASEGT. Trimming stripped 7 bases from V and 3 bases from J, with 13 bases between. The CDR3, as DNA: TGTGCCAGCACCGGGGACGGGAGCTACGAGCAGTACTTC. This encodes CASTGDGSYEQYF.

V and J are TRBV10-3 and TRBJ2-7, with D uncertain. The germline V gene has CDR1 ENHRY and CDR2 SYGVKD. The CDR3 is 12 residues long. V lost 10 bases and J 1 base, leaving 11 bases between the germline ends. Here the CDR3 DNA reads TGTGCCACCGGCATTAGTTCCTACGAGCAGTACTTC. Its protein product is CATGISSYEQYF.

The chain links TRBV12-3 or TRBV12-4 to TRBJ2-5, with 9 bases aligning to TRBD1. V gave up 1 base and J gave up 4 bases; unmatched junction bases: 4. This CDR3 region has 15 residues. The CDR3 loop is CASSLGTGVSETQYF. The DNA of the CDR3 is TGTGCCAGCAGTTTAGGGACAGGGGTATCAGAGACCCAGTACTTC.

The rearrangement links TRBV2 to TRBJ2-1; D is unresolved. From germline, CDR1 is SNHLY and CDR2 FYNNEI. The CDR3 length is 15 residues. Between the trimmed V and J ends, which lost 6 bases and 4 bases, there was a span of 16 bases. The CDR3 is CASSSIGPPYNEQFF. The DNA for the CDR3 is TGTGCCAGCAGCAGTATAGGGCCCCCATACAATGAGCAGTTCTTC.

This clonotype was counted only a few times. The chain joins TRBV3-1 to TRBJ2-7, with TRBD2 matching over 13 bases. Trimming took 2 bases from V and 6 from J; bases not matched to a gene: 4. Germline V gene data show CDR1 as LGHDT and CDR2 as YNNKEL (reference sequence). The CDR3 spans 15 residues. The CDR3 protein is CASSQTSGGVSEQYF. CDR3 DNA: TGTGCCAGCAGCCAAACTAGCGGGGGGGTGAGCGAGCAGTACTTC.

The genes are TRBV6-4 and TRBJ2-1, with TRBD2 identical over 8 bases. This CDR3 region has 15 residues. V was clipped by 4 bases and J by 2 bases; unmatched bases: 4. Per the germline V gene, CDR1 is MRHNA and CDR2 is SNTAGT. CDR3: CASSAAAGAYNEQFF. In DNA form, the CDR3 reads TGTGCCAGCAGTGCCGCAGCGGGGGCCTACAATGAGCAGTTCTTC.